This T cell receptor (beta chain) was obtained from a study of blood T cell repertoires in COVID-19. As for the study in general: Material from acute and convalescent COVID-19 was sourced from the United States, Italy and Spain. Sources were T cells, B-cell-depleted T cells, or PBMCs; the material itself was cDNA or gDNA.

Sequencing used immunoSEQ multiplex PCR; TCRdb keeps in-frame clones, though not all of them. In the table there are some 50,000 clones, 65% to 90% of which are singletons. V dropped 5 bases and J dropped 0 bases, with 7 bases sitting between them. Germline assignment: CDR1 SGHTA and CDR2 FQGNSA. This CDR3 has 13 residues. The chain joins TRBV7-2 to TRBJ1-1; possible D gene TRBD1, 6 bases. Material: peripheral blood. The receptor comes from a human donor in a cohort sampled during active COVID-19. CDR3 residues: CASSRGLNTEAFF. DNA for the CDR3: TGTGCCAGCAGCAGGGGGTTGAACACTGAAGCTTTCTTT.